The sample holds a few counts of the clone carrying this T cell receptor (beta chain). This sample was taken from a study of blood T cells in healthy people across ages. Using a J-beta primer mix together with a sample-barcoded 5' primer, a second PCR was run for 7 to 11 cycles. From the 5' RACE reads, TCRdb called clonotypes with MiXCR, one entry per CDR3 protein. Found here are 750,000 to 950,000 distinct CDR3 sequences, roughly 24% of them singletons; the top ten hold around 3%. Per germline, CDR1 MDHEN and CDR2 SYDVKM. The CDR3 is made up of 15 amino acids. V was shortened by 11 bases and J by 5 bases, with 24 bases between the two germline ends. The same data also contributed to another study, on T cells of mothers and their children.

The material sequenced was blood. The V gene is TRBV28, the J gene TRBJ1-1, with D unclear. The TCR originated in a boy under 18 in good health. CDR3 residues: CAARPSRVDWTEAFF. Here the CDR3 DNA reads TGTGCCGCCCGACCCAGCCGGGTAGATTGGACTGAAGCTTTCTTT.